The clone carrying this T cell receptor beta chain appeared once. The data were obtained in a study of cytomegalovirus exposure and HLA in healthy donors. In the PCR, 60 Vbeta and 13 Jbeta primers were used. Assay used: immunoSEQ multiplex PCR; TCRdb lists only in-frame clones, some missing. The sample holds roughly 110,000 clones, roughly 70% seen once. The germline gives CDR1 SGHNT, CDR2 YYREEE (reference sequence). The trim removed 1 base at V and 9 bases at J, leaving 13 bases unmatched. The CDR3 runs to 17 residues. The sample comprised PBMCs. This rearrangement joins TRBV5-4 to TRBJ2-1; 10 nucleotides agree with TRBD2. The TCR was taken from a woman between 40 and 55 years old in good health and CMV-seropositive. CDR3 nucleotide sequence: TGTGCCAGCAGCTTGACCCTTCTAGCGGGAGTTTCTGGTGAGCAGTTCTTC. Translating gives CASSLTLLAGVSGEQFF.